This T cell receptor (beta chain) was recorded in a study of CD8+ T cells in alopecia areata. Whole-study context: Tofacitinib was taken orally by treated patients, and the dose was 5 to 10 mg twice daily.

The CDR3 extends over 13 amino acids. Germline V gene lookup returns CDR1 SQVTM and CDR2 ANQGSEA. The germline V and J ends were trimmed by 2 bases and 2 bases, with 8 bases remaining between them. Stated treatment: oral pan-JAK inhibitor, 5-10 mg twice daily. RNA was isolated and reverse transcribed to cDNA, the sequencing template. Repertoires were generated with immunoSEQ multiplex PCR, while TCRdb's copy carries only in-frame clones and drops some. Here the sample spans 210,000 or so clones, over 60% being singletons. The rearrangement uses TRBV29-1 and TRBJ2-3; D is undetermined. The TCR sequence derives from a human donor with alopecia areata. Sequencing was performed on CD4+ T cells sorted from blood, taken around week 42, from a patient treated with tofacitinib. This chain's CDR3 is CSVEKLYTDTQYF. Here the CDR3 DNA reads TGCAGCGTTGAAAAACTTTACACAGATACGCAGTATTTT.